This T cell receptor (beta chain) was recorded in a study of cytomegalovirus exposure and HLA in healthy donors. PCR amplification relied on 60 Vbeta primers (plus 13 Jbeta primers). Sequencing used immunoSEQ multiplex PCR; TCRdb keeps in-frame clones, though not all of them. The sample has around 38,000 clones; over 65% are singletons. The V and J ends lost 0 bases and 4 bases, in that order; junction bases with no gene match: 2. This CDR3 is 14 amino acids long. This clone has a handful of counts. The chain joins TRBV23-1 to TRBJ2-5; 7 nucleotides line up with TRBD2. TRBV23-1 is known as an ORF, though its function is uncertain. The source material was PBMCs. The sequence was collected from a man aged 45 to 65 in good health and CMV-seropositive. CDR3 protein: CASSQSGGIETQYF. The CDR3, as DNA: TGCGCCAGCAGTCAATCGGGAGGGATAGAGACCCAGTACTTC.